These 9 T cell receptor beta chains originate from one sample sequenced in a study of blood T cell repertoires in COVID-19. TCRdb's table, derived via immunoSEQ multiplex PCR, lists solely in-frame clones and lacks some. The sample lists about 75,000 clones, around 83% occurring once. What was sequenced was peripheral blood. These receptors originate from a woman aged 45-65 years with acute or convalescent COVID-19.

This chain joins TRBV4-2 and TRBJ2-1; 9 positions agree with TRBD1. With 2 bases clipped from V and 9 bases from J, the junction kept 17 bases outside the gene matches. The CDR3 spans 18 residues. Germline CDR1 is LGHNA and CDR2 is YNFKEQ. The CDR3 DNA is TGTGCCAGCAGCCAAATCATTTCCGGGACAGGGAGTGTGGGTGAGCAGTTCTTC. As protein: CASSQIISGTGSVGEQFF.

The V gene is TRBV6-5, the J gene TRBJ2-7, with no clear D. Germline CDR1 MNHEY, CDR2 SVGAGI. This CDR3 spans 14 amino acids. V lost 2 bases to trimming and J lost 0 bases, with 8 bases between them. The CDR3 protein is CASSYGRSSYEQYF. In DNA form, the CDR3 reads TGTGCCAGCAGTTACGGGCGCTCCTCCTACGAGCAGTACTTC.

CDR3 sequence: CATSPGTSGSYEQYF. The CDR3 nucleotides read TGTGCCACCAGTCCGGGGACTAGCGGCTCCTACGAGCAGTACTTC. The genes are TRBV15 and TRBJ2-7; 11 bases match TRBD2. The CDR3 spans 15 residues. V trimming: 6 bases; J trimming: 0 bases; junction bases outside the gene matches: 4. The germline CDR1 and CDR2 sequences are LNHNV and YYDKDF (reference sequence).

The genes are TRBV6-2 or TRBV6-3 and TRBJ2-1; D remains unclear. There are 11 residues in the CDR3. CDR1 and CDR2 from the germline V gene are MNHEY and SVGEGT. Trimming shortened V by 5 bases and J by 10 bases, and 9 bases separated the two germline ends. The CDR3 loop is CASSKYQEQFF. In DNA, the CDR3 is TGTGCCAGCAGTAAATATCAGGAGCAGTTCTTC.

The chain couples TRBV25-1 to TRBJ1-2; D possibly corresponds to TRBD1 (5 bases). V was pared by 1 base and J by 5 bases, with 23 bases between. The CDR3 loop spans 18 amino acids. Germline loops: CDR1 MGHDK, CDR2 SYGVNS. The CDR3 DNA follows: TGTGCCAGCAGTGAATCGGACACCACACGCTGGATTTGGTATGGCTACACCTTC. This codes for CASSESDTTRWIWYGYTF.

The chain has TRBV18 and TRBJ2-1; D is uncertain. The CDR3 extends over 13 amino acids. Deletions cut 1 base from V and 5 bases from J, with 6 bases between. Germline-derived CDR1 and CDR2 are KGHSH and LQKENI. CDR3 in DNA: TGTGCCAGCTCACCACATGTTAACAATGAGCAGTTCTTC. This translates into CASSPHVNNEQFF.

This clone showed up just once. This chain uses TRBV3-1 (or the pseudogene TRBV3-2) with TRBJ1-1; TRBD1 might be the D (6 bases). The germline CDR1 and CDR2 sequences are LGHDT and YNNKEL (reference sequence). V dropped 4 bases and J dropped 10 bases, with 19 bases sitting between them. This CDR3 has 14 amino acids. The CDR3 here is CASSPYTGHGLAFF. DNA for the CDR3: TGTGCCAGCAGCCCGTACACGGGACATGGTTTAGCTTTCTTT.

The J gene is TRBJ2-7, the V gene TRBV2; TRBD2 is a possible D gene (5 bases). The CDR3 has 13 residues. Trimming shortened V by 5 bases and J by 0 bases, and 8 bases separated the two germline ends. Germline assignment: CDR1 SNHLY and CDR2 FYNNEI. CDR3 sequence: CASSSSSSYEQYF. The CDR3 nucleotides read TGTGCCAGCAGTTCTAGCAGCTCCTACGAGCAGTACTTC.

J is TRBJ1-4 and V is TRBV18; no firm D call. V was pared by 0 bases and J by 7 bases, with 9 bases between. The CDR3 totals 14 residues. Germline lookup yields CDR1 KGHSH and CDR2 LQKENI. CDR3 protein: CASSPPALSEKLFF. The CDR3 nucleotides read TGTGCCAGCTCACCACCAGCCCTGAGTGAAAAACTGTTTTTT. The full variable domain, its missing parts supplied by reference TRBV18 and TRBJ1-4, is NAGVMQNPRHLVRRRGQEARLRCSPMKGHSHVYWYRQLPEEGLKFMVYLQKENIIDESGMPKERFSAEFPKEGPSILRIQQVVRGDSAAYFCASSPPALSEKLFFGSGTQLSVL.